This record looks at one T cell receptor beta chain sequence and its context. The target antigen is unknown. This record comes from a study of cytomegalovirus exposure and HLA in healthy donors. Study findings and constraints: It was 164 TCR beta chains that were listed as cytomegalovirus-associated. Researchers reported that a few CMV-associated chains were confirmed in vitro as CMV antigen-specific. Later, an analysis found that TCR clusters from the first cohort tended to co-occur in the approximately 130 validation repertoires.

Sequencing used immunoSEQ multiplex PCR; TCRdb keeps in-frame clones, though not all of them. The sample lists around 300,000 clones, around nine tenths seen once, with around 0.92% in the top ten. With V trimmed by 7 bases and J by 3 bases, 6 bases remained unmatched. CDR3 size: 14 residues. The germline gives CDR1 SGHTA, CDR2 FQGNSA. The sequenced sample was PBMCs. The chain joins TRBV7-2 to TRBJ1-1, with 9 bases identical to TRBD1. The receptor was isolated from a woman under 30 in good health and CMV-seronegative. CDR3 loop: CASTLTGGHTEAFF. The DNA for the CDR3 is TGTGCCAGCACCCTAACAGGGGGCCACACTGAAGCTTTCTTT.